This T cell receptor (beta chain) was obtained from a study of blood T cell repertoires in COVID-19. Study in general: The cDNA or gDNA used as material had been derived from T cells, B-cell-depleted T cells, or PBMCs.

Using immunoSEQ multiplex PCR, the repertoire was profiled, and TCRdb retains in-frame clones only, with some absent. This sample has around 280,000 clones; about 87% occur once, and the top ten carry 1.3%. The CDR3 covers 19 residues. Germline-derived CDR1 and CDR2 are KGHSH and LQKENI. Trimming took 4 bases from V and 0 from J, leaving 19 bases between them. The gene calls are TRBV18 and TRBJ2-6; D perhaps matches TRBD2 (5 bases). Specimen: peripheral blood. The receptor comes from a man between 65 and 80 years old with acute or convalescent COVID-19. The CDR3 sequence: CASSQKARASNSGANVLTF. For the CDR3, the DNA is TGTGCCAGCTCACAAAAAGCGCGGGCCTCCAACTCTGGGGCCAACGTCCTGACTTTC.